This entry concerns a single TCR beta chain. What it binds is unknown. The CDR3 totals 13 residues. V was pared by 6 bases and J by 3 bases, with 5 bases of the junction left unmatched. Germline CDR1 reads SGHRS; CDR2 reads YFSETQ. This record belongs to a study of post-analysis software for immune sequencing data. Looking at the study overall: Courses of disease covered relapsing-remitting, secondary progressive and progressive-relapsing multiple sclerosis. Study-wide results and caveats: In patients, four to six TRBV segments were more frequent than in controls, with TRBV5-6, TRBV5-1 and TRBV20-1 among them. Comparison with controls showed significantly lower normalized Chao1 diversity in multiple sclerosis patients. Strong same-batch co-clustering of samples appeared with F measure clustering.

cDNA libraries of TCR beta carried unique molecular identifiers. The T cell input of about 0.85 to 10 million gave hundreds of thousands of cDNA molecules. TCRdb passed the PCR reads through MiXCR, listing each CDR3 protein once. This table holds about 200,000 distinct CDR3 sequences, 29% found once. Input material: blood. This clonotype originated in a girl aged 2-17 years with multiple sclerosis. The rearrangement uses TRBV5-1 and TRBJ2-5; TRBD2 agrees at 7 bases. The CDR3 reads CASMRSGEETQYF. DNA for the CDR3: TGCGCCAGCATGAGGAGCGGGGAAGAGACCCAGTACTTC.